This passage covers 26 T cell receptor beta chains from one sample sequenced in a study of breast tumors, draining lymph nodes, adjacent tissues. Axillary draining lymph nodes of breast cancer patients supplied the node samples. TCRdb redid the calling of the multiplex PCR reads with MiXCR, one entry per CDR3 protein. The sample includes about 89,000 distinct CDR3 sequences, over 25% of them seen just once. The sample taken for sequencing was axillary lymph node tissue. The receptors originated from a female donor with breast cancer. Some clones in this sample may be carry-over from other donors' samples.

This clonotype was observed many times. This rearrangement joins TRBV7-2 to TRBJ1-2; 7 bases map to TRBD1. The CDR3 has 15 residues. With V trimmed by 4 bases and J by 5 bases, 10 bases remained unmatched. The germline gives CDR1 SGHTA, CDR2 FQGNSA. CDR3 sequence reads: CASSSITGTAYGYTF. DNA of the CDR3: TGTGCCAGCAGCTCCATTACCGGGACAGCTTATGGCTACACCTTC.

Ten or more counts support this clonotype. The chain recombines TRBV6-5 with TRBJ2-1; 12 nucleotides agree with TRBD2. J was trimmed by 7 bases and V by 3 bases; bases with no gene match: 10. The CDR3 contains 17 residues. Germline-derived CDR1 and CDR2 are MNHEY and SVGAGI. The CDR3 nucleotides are TGTGCCAGCAGTTATGCCCTTTTGACTAGCGGGAGAAATGAGCAGTTCTTC. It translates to CASSYALLTSGRNEQFF.

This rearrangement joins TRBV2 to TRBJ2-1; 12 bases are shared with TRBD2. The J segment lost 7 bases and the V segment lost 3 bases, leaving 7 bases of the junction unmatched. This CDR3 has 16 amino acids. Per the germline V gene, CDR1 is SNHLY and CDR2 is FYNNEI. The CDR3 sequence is CASSEGTSGQGNEQFF. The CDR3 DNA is TGTGCCAGCAGTGAGGGGACTAGCGGGCAAGGGAATGAGCAGTTCTTC.

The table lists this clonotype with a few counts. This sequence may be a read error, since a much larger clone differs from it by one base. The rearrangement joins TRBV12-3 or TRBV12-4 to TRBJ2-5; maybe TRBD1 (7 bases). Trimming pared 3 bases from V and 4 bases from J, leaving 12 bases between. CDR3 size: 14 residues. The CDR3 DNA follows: TGTGCCAGCAGTTTCGCAGGGGGGCTAGAGACCCAGTACTTC. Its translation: CASSFAGGLETQYF.

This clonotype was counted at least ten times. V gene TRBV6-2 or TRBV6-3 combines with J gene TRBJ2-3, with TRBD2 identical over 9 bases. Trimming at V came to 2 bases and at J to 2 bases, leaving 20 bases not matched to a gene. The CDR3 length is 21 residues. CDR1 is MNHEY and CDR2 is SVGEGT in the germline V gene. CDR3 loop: CASSYTQTSGHPTGHTDTQYF. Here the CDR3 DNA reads TGTGCCAGCAGTTACACCCAGACTAGCGGCCATCCCACTGGGCACACAGATACGCAGTATTTT.

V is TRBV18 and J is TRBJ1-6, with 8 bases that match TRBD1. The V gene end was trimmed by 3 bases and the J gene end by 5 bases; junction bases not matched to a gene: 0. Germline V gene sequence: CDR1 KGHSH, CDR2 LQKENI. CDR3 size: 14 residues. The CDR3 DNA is TGTGCCAGCTCACCGACAGGGGATAATTCACCCCTCCACTTT. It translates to CASSPTGDNSPLHF.

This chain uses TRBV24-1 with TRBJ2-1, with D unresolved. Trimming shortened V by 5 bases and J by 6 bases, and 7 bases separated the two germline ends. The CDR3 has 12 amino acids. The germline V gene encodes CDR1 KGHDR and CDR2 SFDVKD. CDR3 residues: CATSGLANEQFF. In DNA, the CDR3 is TGTGCCACCAGTGGACTGGCCAATGAGCAGTTCTTC.

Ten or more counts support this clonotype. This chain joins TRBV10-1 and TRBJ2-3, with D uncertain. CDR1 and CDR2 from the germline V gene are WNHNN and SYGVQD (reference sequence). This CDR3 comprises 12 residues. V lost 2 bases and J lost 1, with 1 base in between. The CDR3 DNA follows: TGCGCCAGCAGTGAGGGCACAGATACGCAGTATTTT. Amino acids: CASSEGTDTQYF.

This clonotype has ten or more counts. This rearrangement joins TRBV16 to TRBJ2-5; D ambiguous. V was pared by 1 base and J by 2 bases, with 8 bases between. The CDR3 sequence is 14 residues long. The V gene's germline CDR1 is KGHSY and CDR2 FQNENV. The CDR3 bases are TGTGCCAGCAGCCAATTTAGGGATCAAGAGACCCAGTACTTC. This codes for CASSQFRDQETQYF.

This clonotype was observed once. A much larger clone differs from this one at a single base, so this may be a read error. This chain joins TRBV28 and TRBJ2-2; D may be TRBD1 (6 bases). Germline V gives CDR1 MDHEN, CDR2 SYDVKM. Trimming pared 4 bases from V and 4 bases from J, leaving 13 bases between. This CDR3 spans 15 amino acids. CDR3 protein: CASSWAQGRTGELFF. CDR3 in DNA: TGTGCCAGCAGTTGGGCACAGGGACGCACCGGGGAGCTGTTTTTT.

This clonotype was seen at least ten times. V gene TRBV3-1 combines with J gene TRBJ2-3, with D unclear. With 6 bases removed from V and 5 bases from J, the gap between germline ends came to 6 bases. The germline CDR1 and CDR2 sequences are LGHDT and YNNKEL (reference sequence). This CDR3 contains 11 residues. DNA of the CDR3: TGTGCCAGCAGTCTCGAAGATACGCAGTATTTT. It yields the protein CASSLEDTQYF.

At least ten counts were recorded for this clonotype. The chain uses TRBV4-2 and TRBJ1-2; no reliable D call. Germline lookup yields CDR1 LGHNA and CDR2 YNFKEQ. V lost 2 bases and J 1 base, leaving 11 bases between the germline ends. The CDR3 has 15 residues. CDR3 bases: TGTGCCAGCAGCCAAAGGGATAGAGATAACTATGGCTACACCTTC. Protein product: CASSQRDRDNYGYTF.

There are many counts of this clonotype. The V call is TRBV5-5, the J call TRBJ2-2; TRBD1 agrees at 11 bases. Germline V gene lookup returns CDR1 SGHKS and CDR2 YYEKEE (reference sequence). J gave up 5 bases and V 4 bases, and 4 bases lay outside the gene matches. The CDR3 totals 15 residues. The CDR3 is CASSVRDRGTGELFF. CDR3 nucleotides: TGTGCCAGCAGCGTCCGGGACAGGGGGACCGGGGAGCTGTTTTTT.

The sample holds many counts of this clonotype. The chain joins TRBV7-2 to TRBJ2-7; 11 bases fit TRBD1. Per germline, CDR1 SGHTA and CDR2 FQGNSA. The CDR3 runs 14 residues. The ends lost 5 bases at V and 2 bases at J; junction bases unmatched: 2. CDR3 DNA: TGTGCCAGCAGCCCGGGACAGGGGGCCTACGAGCAGTACTTC. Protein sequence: CASSPGQGAYEQYF.

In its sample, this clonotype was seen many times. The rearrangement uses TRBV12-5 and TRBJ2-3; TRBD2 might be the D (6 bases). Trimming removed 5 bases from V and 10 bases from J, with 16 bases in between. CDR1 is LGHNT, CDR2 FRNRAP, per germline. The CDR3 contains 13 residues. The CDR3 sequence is CASGTGAGTSQYF. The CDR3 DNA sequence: TGTGCTAGTGGTACGGGAGCCGGGACTTCGCAGTATTTT. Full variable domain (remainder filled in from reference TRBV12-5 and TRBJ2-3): DARVTQTPRHKVTEMGQEVTMRCQPILGHNTVFWYRQTMMQGLELLAYFRNRAPLDDSGMPKDRFSAEMPDATLATLKIQPSEPRDSAVYFCASGTGAGTSQYFGPGTRLTVL.

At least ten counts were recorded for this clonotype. CDR3: CSAGQRTLNNEQFF. Written as DNA, the CDR3 is TGCAGTGCTGGACAGCGGACCCTTAACAATGAGCAGTTCTTC. This chain uses TRBV20-1 with TRBJ2-1, with TRBD1 as a possible D gene (6 bases). V lost 5 bases, J lost 5 bases, and 16 bases lay in between. This CDR3 is built from 14 residues. Germline V gene data show CDR1 as DFQATT and CDR2 as SNEGSKA (reference sequence).

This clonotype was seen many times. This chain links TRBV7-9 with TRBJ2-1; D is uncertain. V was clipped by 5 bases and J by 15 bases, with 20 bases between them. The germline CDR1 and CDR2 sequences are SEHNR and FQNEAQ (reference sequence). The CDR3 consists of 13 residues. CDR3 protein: CASSLPQPPFGFF. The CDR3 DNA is TGTGCCAGCAGCCTGCCGCAACCTCCTTTCGGGTTCTTC.

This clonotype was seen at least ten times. The CDR3 protein is CASSKRTSGGSAYNEQFF. CDR3 in DNA: TGTGCCAGTAGTAAGAGGACTAGCGGAGGGAGTGCCTACAATGAGCAGTTCTTC. This chain links TRBV19 with TRBJ2-1; 10 nucleotides align to TRBD2. The CDR3 extends over 18 amino acids. Germline assignment: CDR1 LNHDA and CDR2 SQIVND (reference sequence). Trimming cost V 4 bases and J 2 bases; bases outside gene matches: 11.

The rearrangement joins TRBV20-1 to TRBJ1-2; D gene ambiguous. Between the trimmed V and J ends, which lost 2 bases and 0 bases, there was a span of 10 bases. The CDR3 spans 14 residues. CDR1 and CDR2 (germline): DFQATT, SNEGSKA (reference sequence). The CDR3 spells CSARSLAANYGYTF. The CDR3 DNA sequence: TGCAGTGCTAGATCACTAGCCGCTAACTATGGCTACACCTTC.

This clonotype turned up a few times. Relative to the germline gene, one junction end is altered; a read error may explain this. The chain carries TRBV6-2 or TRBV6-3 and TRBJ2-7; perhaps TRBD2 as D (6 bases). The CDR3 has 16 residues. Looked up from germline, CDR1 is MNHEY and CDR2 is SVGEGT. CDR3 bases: TGTGCCAGCAGTCACTCGATTCGGGAGCGCTCCTACGAGCAGTACTTC. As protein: CASSHSIRERSYEQYF.

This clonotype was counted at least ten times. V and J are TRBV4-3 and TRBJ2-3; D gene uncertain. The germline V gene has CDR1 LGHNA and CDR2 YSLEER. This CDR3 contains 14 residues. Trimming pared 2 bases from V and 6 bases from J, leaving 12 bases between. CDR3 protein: CASSQMGLADTQYF. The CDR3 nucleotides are TGCGCCAGCAGCCAAATGGGCTTGGCCGATACGCAGTATTTT.

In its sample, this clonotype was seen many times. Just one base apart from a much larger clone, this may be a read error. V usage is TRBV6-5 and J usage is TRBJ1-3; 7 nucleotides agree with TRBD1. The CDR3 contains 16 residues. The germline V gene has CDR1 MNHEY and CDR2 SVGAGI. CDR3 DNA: TGTGCCAGCAGTCACTCGAACAGGGGAGGCGGAAACACCATATATTTT. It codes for CASSHSNRGGGNTIYF.

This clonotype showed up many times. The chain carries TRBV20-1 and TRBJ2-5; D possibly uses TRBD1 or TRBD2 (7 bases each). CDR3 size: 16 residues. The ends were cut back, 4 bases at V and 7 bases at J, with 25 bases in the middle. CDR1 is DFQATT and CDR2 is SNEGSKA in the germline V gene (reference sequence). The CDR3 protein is CSAIGQEGGGVGTQYF. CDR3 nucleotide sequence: TGCAGTGCTATCGGACAGGAGGGGGGGGGAGTTGGGACCCAGTACTTC.

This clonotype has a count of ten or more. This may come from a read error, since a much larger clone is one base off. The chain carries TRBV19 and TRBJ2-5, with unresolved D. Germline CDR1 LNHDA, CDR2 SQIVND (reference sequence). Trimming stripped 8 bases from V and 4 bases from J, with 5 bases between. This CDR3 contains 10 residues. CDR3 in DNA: TGTGCCAGTGACGGAGAGACCCAGTACTTC. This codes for CASDGETQYF.

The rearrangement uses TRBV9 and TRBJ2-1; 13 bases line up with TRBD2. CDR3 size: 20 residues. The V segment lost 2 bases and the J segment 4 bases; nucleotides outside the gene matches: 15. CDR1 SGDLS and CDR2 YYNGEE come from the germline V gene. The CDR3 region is CASSVAGTSGMGAQYNEQFF. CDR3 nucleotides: TGTGCCAGCAGCGTCGCTGGGACTAGCGGGATGGGGGCGCAGTACAATGAGCAGTTCTTC. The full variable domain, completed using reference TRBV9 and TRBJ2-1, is DSGVTQTPKHLITATGQRVTLRCSPRSGDLSVYWYQQSLDQGLQFLIQYYNGEERAKGNILERFSAQQFPDLHSELNLSSLELGDSALYFCASSVAGTSGMGAQYNEQFFGPGTRLTVL.

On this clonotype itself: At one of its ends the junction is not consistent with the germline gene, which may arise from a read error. CDR3 bases: TGCAGCGCTGGGCCAGGGACAGGGTCCTACAATCAGCAGTTCTTC. Translation: CSAGPGTGSYNQQFF. The rearrangement uses TRBV20-1 and TRBJ2-1; 9 bases are a match to TRBD1. The germline V gene has CDR1 DFQATT and CDR2 SNEGSKA (reference sequence). The CDR3 consists of 15 residues.